This T cell receptor (beta chain) was identified in a study of cytomegalovirus exposure and HLA in healthy donors. With regard to this clone: The antigen is unknown.

Whole-study results and caveats: Trimming of TCR beta V- and J-genes showed a link, identified in a later analysis, to a missense DCLRE1C variant. CMV serostatus was the only recorded immune exposure for donors.

In the PCR, 60 Vbeta and 13 Jbeta primers were used. Assay: immunoSEQ multiplex PCR; the TCRdb copy retains only in-frame clones and omits some. The sample lists fewer than 200,000 clones; approximately 81% were seen once. The ends were cut back, 8 bases at V and 0 bases at J, with 11 bases in the middle. This CDR3 has 13 amino acids. From germline, CDR1 is SNHLY and CDR2 FYNNEI. Sequenced sample: PBMCs. This TCR was recovered from a young man in good health and CMV-seronegative. V gene TRBV2 combines with J gene TRBJ2-7; D is possibly TRBD1 (6 bases). The CDR3 spells CASRRGFSYEQYF. The CDR3 region has the DNA TGTGCCAGCCGAAGGGGGTTCTCCTACGAGCAGTACTTC.